Sequencing of this T cell receptor beta chain was carried out in a study of T cell responses to AZD1222 COVID-19 vaccine. The CDR3 is 15 residues long. V shed 11 bases and J shed 5 bases, with 24 bases lying between them. Germline V lookup: CDR1 MGHDK, CDR2 SYGVNS. Regarding the study as a whole: At study baseline, merely six AZD1222 recipients were seropositive. Two AZD1222 doses significantly raised spike-specific TCR breadth and depth over controls. Across the whole spike, CD4 TCRs peaked at regions 160-218 and 743-854.

The method was immunoSEQ multiplex PCR; TCRdb's version includes in-frame clones alone and lacks a portion of them. The sample carries some 110,000 clones, 93% recorded once. A remark on this clone: The antigen is unknown.

The J gene is TRBJ2-5, the V gene TRBV25-1, with D tentatively TRBD2 (6 bases). The sequencing here drew on peripheral blood, taken on day 0 of AZD1222 vaccination. The TCR comes from an adult in good health. The CDR3 DNA sequence: TGTGCCCCAGAAGGTGTGAGGGACTGGATTGAGACCCAGTACTTC. Its translation: CAPEGVRDWIETQYF.